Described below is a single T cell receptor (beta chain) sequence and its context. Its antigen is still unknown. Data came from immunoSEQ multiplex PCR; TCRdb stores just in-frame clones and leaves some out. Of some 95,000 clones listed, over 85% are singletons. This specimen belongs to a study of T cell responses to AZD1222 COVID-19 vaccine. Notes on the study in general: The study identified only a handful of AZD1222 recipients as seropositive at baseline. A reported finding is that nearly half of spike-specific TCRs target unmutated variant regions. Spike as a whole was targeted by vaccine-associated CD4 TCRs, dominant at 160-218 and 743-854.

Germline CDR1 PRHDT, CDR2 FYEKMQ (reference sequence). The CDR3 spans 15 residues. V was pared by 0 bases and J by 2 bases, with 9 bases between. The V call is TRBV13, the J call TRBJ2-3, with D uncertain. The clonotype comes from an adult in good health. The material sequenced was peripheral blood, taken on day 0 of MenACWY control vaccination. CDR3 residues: CASSLGPLSTDTQYF. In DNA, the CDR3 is TGTGCCAGCAGCTTAGGCCCGTTATCCACAGATACGCAGTATTTT.